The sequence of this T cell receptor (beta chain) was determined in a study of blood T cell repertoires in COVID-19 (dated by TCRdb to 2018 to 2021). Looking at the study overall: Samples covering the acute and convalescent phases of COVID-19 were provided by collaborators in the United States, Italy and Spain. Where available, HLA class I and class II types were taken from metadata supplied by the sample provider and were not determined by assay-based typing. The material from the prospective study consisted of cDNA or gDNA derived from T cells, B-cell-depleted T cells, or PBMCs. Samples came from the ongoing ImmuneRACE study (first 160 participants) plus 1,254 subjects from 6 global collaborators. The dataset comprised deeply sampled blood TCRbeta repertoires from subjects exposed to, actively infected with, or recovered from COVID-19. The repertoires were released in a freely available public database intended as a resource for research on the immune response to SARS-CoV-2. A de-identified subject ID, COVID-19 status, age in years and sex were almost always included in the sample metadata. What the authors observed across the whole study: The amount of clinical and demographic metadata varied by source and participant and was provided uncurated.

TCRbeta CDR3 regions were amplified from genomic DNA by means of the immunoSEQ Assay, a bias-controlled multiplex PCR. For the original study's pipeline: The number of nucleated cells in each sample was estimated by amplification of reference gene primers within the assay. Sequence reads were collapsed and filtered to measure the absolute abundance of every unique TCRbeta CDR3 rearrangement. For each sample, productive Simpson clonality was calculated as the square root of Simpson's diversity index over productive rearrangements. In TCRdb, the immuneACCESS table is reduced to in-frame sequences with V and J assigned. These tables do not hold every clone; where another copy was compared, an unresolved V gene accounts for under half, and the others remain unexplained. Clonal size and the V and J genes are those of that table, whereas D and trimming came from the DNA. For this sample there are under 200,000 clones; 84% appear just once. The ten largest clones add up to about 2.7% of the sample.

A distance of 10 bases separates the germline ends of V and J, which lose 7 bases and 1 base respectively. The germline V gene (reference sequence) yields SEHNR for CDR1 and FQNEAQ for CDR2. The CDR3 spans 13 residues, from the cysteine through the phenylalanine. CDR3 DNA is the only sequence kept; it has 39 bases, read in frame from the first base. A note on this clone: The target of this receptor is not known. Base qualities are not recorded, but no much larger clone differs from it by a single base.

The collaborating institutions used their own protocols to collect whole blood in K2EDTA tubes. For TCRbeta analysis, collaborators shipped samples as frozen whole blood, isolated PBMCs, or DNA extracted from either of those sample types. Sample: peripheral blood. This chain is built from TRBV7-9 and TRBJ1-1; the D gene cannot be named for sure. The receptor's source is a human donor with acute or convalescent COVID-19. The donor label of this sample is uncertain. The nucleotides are TGTGCCAGCATAGGTGTAGCGAACACTGAAGCTTTCTTT. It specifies CASIGVANTEAFF. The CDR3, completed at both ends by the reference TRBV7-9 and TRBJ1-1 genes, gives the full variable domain DTGVSQNPRHKITKRGQNVTFRCDPISEHNRLYWYRQTLGQGPEFLTYFQNEAQLEKSRLLSDRFSAERPKGSFSTLEIQRTEQGDSAMYLCASIGVANTEAFFGQGTRLTVV.